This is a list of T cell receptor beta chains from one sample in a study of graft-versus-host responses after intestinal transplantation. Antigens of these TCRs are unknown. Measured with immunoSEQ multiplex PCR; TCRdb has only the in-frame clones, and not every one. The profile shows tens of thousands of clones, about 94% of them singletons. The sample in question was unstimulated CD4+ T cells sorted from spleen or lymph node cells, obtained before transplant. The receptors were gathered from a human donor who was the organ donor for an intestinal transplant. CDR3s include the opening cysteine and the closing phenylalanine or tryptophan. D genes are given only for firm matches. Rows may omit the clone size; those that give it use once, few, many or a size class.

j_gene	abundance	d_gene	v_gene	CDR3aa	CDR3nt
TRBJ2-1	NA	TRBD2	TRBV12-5	CASGWTSSYNEQFF	TGTGCTAGTGGTTGGACTAGCTCCTACAATGAGCAGTTCTTC
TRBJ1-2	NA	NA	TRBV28	CASSSTGTGGYTF	TGTGCCAGCAGTTCCACCGGGACGGGGGGCTACACCTTC
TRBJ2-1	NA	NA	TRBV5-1	CASSLGSRTEQFF	TGCGCCAGCAGCTTGGGTTCCCGGACAGAGCAGTTCTTC
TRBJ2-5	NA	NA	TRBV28	CASSLGGYPGTQYF	TGTGCCAGCAGTTTAGGAGGGTATCCGGGGACCCAGTACTTC
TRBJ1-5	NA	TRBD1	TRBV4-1	CASSLGQANQPQHF	TGCGCCAGCAGCCTGGGACAGGCGAATCAGCCCCAGCATTTT
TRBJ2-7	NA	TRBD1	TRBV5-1	CASSFQGDEQYF	TGCGCCAGCAGCTTTCAGGGGGACGAGCAGTACTTC
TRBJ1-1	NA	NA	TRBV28	CASTQGGKSSTEAFF	TGTGCCAGCACCCAAGGGGGGAAGTCGAGCACTGAAGCTTTCTTT
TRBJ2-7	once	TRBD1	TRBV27	CASRRQGGYEQYF	TGTGCCAGCAGAAGACAGGGCGGGTACGAGCAGTACTTC
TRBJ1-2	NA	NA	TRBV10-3	CAISVEGGVYTF	TGTGCCATCAGTGTCGAGGGAGGGGTCTACACCTTC
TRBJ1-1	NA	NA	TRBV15	CATSRDRSRRGVTEAFF	TGTGCCACCAGCAGAGATAGGAGCCGCCGGGGGGTCACTGAAGCTTTCTTT
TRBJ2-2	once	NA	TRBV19	CASLHGGIGTGELFF	TGTGCCAGTTTACATGGGGGGATCGGGACCGGGGAGCTGTTTTTT
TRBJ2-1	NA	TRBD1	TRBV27	CASMTGGMYNEQFF	TGTGCCAGCATGACAGGGGGCATGTACAATGAGCAGTTCTTC
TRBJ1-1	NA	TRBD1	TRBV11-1	CASSLTTGVNTEAFF	TGTGCCAGCAGCCTAACGACAGGGGTGAACACTGAAGCTTTCTTT
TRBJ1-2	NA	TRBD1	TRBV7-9	CASSLAGQGGNYGYTF	TGTGCCAGCAGCTTGGCGGGACAGGGTGGAAACTATGGCTACACCTTC
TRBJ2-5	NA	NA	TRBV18	CASSPVGETQYF	TGTGCCAGCTCACCAGTCGGAGAGACCCAGTACTTC
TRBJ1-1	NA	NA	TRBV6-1	CASSSPGRTEAFF	TGTGCCAGCAGTTCCCCGGGGCGGACTGAAGCTTTCTTT
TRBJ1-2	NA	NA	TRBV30	CAWSDGGRGYTF	TGTGCCTGGAGTGACGGAGGAAGGGGCTACACCTTC
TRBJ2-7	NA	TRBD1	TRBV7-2	CASSHDRESSYEQYF	TGTGCCAGCAGCCACGACAGGGAGAGCTCCTACGAGCAGTACTTC
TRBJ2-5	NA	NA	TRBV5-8	CASSLRVRGRGDQETQYF	TGTGCCAGCAGCTTGAGGGTGCGGGGCAGGGGTGATCAAGAGACCCAGTACTTC
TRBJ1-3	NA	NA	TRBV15	CATSRDGGSGNTIYF	TGTGCCACCAGCAGAGATGGGGGCTCTGGAAACACCATATATTTT
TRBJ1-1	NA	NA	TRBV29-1	CSVGQGGTEAFF	TGCAGCGTTGGGCAGGGTGGCACTGAAGCTTTCTTT
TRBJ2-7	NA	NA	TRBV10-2	CASSESYWPKNYEQYF	TGCGCCAGCAGTGAGTCGTATTGGCCCAAAAACTACGAGCAGTACTTC
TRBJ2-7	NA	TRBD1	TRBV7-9	CASSLGDRYEQYF	TGTGCCAGCAGCCTTGGGGACAGGTACGAGCAGTACTTC
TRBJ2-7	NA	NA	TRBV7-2	CASSYRVGEQYF	TGTGCCAGCAGTTACAGGGTGGGCGAGCAGTACTTC
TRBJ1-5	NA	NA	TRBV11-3	CASSLDRTAQGPQHF	TGTGCCAGCAGCTTAGACCGGACGGCGCAAGGGCCCCAGCATTTT
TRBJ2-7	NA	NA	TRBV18	CASSPPTSRYEQYF	TGTGCCAGCTCACCACCAACTAGTAGATACGAGCAGTACTTC
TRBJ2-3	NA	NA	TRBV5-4	CASSLRDIPYTQYF	TGTGCCAGCAGCCTCCGGGACATCCCTTATACGCAGTATTTT
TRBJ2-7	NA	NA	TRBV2	CASMSSYEQYF	TGTGCCAGCATGTCAAGCTACGAGCAGTACTTC
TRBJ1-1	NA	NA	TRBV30	CAWSVRGNTEAFF	TGTGCCTGGAGTGTACGGGGGAACACTGAAGCTTTCTTT
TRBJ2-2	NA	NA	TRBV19	CASEDGNTGELFF	TGTGCCAGTGAGGACGGAAACACCGGGGAGCTGTTTTTT
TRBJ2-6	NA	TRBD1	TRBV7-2	CASSLADRARTGANVLTF	TGTGCCAGCAGCTTAGCGGACAGGGCAAGGACCGGGGCCAACGTCCTGACTTTC
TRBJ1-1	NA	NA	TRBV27	CASSQQGNTEAFF	TGTGCCAGCAGCCAACAGGGAAACACTGAAGCTTTCTTT
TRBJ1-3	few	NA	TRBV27	CASSLRGDSSGNTIYF	TGTGCCAGCAGTTTGCGAGGGGATTCCTCTGGAAACACCATATATTTT
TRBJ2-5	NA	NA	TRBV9	CASSVALGGGETQYF	TGTGCCAGCAGCGTAGCCCTAGGTGGGGGGGAGACCCAGTACTTC
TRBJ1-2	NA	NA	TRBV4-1	CASSQGQPEPRYTF	TGCGCCAGCAGCCAAGGACAGCCCGAACCCCGGTACACCTTC
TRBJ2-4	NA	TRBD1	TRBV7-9	CASSLGQSDKNIQYF	TGTGCCAGCAGCTTGGGACAGTCTGACAAAAACATTCAGTACTTC
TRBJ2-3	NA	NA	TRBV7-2	CASSPQTGGTDTQYF	TGTGCCAGCAGCCCGCAAACTGGGGGCACAGATACGCAGTATTTT
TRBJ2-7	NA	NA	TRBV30	CAWTRFHEQYF	TGTGCCTGGACAAGATTCCACGAGCAGTACTTC
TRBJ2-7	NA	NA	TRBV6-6	CASSYHPRLGEQYF	TGTGCCAGCAGTTACCACCCTAGACTGGGGGAGCAGTACTTC
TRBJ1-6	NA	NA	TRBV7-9	CASSLVNSPLHF	TGTGCCAGCAGCTTAGTCAATTCACCCCTCCACTTT
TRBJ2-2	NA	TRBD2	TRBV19	CASSGAGGSTGELFF	TGTGCCAGTAGTGGTGCGGGGGGAAGTACCGGGGAGCTGTTTTTT
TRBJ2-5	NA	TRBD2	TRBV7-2	CASSPKKRGAETQYF	TGTGCCAGCAGCCCGAAAAAGCGGGGAGCCGAGACCCAGTACTTC
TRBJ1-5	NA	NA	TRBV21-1	CASKGLPPNQPQHF	TGTGCCAGCAAGGGCCTGCCACCCAATCAGCCCCAGCATTTT
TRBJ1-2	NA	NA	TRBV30	CAWSVSPLNGYTF	TGTGCCTGGAGTGTTTCCCCGCTAAATGGCTACACCTTC
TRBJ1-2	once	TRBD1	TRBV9	CASSIGQGGNYGYTF	TGTGCCAGCAGCATTGGACAGGGTGGTAACTATGGCTACACCTTC
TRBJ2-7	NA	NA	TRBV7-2	CASSAMTGGEQYF	TGTGCCAGCAGCGCAATGACAGGCGGCGAGCAGTACTTC
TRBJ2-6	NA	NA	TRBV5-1	CASSLASSSGANVLTF	TGCGCCAGCAGCTTGGCCTCGTCCTCTGGGGCCAACGTCCTGACTTTC
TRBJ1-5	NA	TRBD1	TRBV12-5	CASGSRQGDLNQPQHF	TGTGCTAGTGGTTCAAGACAGGGGGACCTCAATCAGCCCCAGCATTTT
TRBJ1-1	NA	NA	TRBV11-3	CASKDGGQDTEAFF	TGTGCCAGCAAGGACGGGGGGCAGGACACTGAAGCTTTCTTT
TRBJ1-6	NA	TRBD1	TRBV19	CASSDQTGKSPLHF	TGTGCCAGTAGTGACCAGACAGGGAAATCACCCCTCCACTTT
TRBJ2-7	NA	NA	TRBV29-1	CSVERGSYEQYF	TGCAGCGTTGAGCGGGGATCCTACGAGCAGTACTTC
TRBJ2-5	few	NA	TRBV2	CASREGAGETQYF	TGTGCCAGCAGGGAGGGGGCGGGAGAGACCCAGTACTTC
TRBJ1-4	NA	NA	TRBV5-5	CASSLTGVFEKLFF	TGTGCCAGCAGCTTGACAGGAGTTTTCGAAAAACTGTTTTTT
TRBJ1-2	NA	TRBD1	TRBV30	CAWTLQGAEGYTF	TGTGCCTGGACACTACAGGGGGCGGAAGGCTACACCTTC
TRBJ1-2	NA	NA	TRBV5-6	CASSLDMGRGYTF	TGTGCCAGCAGCTTGGATATGGGGAGGGGCTACACCTTC
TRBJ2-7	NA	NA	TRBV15	CATSRAPELTYEQYF	TGTGCCACCAGCAGAGCACCTGAGCTTACCTACGAGCAGTACTTC
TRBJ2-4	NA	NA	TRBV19	CASKQGNIQYF	TGTGCCAGTAAACAGGGAAACATTCAGTACTTC
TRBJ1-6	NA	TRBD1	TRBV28	CASSRQGARRSPLHF	TGTGCCAGCAGTCGACAGGGGGCGAGGCGTTCACCCCTCCACTTT
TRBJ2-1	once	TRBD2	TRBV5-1	CASSRKAGGPNEQFF	TGCGCCAGCAGCAGAAAAGCGGGGGGGCCCAATGAGCAGTTCTTC
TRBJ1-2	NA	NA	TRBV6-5	CASSYSKTGTLYGYTF	TGTGCCAGCAGTTACTCGAAGACCGGGACCCTCTATGGCTACACCTTC